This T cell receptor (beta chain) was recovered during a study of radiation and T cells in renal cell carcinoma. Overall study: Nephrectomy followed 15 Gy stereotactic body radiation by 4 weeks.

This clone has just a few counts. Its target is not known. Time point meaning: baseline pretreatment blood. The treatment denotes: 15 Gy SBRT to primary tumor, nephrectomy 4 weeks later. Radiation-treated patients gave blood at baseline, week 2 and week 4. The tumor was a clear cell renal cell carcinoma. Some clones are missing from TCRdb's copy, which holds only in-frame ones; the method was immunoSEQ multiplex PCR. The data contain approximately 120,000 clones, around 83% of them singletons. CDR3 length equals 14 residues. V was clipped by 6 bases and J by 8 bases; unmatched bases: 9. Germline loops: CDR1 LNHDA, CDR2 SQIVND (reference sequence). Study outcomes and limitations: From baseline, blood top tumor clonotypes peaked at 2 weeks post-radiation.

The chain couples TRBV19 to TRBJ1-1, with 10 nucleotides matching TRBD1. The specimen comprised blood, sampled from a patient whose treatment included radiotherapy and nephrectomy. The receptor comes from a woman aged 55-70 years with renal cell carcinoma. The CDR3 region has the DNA TGTGCCAGTAGCCTGGGACAGGGGATATCAGAAGCTTTCTTT. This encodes CASSLGQGISEAFF.